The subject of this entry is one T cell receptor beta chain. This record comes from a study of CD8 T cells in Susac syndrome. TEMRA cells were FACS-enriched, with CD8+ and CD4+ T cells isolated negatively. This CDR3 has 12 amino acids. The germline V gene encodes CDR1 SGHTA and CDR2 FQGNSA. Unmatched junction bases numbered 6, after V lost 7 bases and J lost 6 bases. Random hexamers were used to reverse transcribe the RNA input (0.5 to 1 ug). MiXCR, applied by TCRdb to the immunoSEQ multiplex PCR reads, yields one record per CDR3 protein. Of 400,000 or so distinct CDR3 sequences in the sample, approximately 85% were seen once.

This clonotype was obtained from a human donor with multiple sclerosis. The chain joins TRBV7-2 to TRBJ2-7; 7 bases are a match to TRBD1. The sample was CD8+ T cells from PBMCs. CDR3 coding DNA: TGTGCCAGCATCAACAGGGGTGGCGAGCAGTACTTC. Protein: CASINRGGEQYF.